This T cell receptor (beta chain) was captured by sequencing in a study of T cell repertoires in cytomegalovirus infection. About the research overall: CMV epitopes in the study were HLA-C-restricted (recently identified) and HLA-B-restricted (well studied).

With 5 bases clipped from V and 7 bases from J, the junction kept 7 bases outside the gene matches. This CDR3 contains 13 residues. TCRdb ran MiXCR on the reads and lists one entry per CDR3 protein. Of about 920,000 distinct CDR3 sequences listed, roughly 31% are singletons. To note about this clonotype: The antigen is unknown.

This chain links TRBV12-3 or TRBV12-4 with TRBJ1-2, with TRBD1 matching over 7 bases. This specimen was cultured CD8+ T cells from PBMCs, taken from culture after CMV antigen stimulation. This TCR derives from a human donor in good health (CMV status not recorded). Some clones in this sample may be carry-over from other donors' samples. DNA for the CDR3: TGTGCCAGCAGTCCCGGGGGACAGCTTGGCTACACCTTC. This codes for CASSPGGQLGYTF.